The 20 T cell receptor beta chains below all came from one sample that was sequenced in a study of Graves' ophthalmopathy and Graves' hyperthyroidism. The authors amplified TCR beta CDR3 regions, and they did so from RNA transcripts for repertoire sequencing. Following a first-round RT-PCR that used HTBI primers, a second-round multiplex PCR was carried out. TCRdb passed the multiplex PCR reads through MiXCR, listing each CDR3 protein once. Of about 620,000 distinct CDR3 sequences detected, about 20% appear once; the ten largest clones hold approximately 6.9%. Sequenced input: peripheral blood. Source of these receptors: a woman younger than 35 with stable Graves' hyperthyroidism. Some clones in this sample may be carry-over from other donors' samples.

The CDR3 region is CSAKGLAGDSVEQYF. CDR3 nucleotide sequence: TGCAGTGCTAAAGGGCTAGCGGGTGACTCGGTCGAGCAGTACTTC. The V call is TRBV20-1, the J call TRBJ2-7; TRBD2 matches at 8 bases. CDR3 size: 15 residues. Germline lookup yields CDR1 DFQATT and CDR2 SNEGSKA (reference sequence). The trim removed 4 bases at V and 6 bases at J, leaving 14 bases unmatched.

To note about this clonotype: A read error is possible here, since a much larger clone lies one base away. The chain links TRBV7-8 to TRBJ2-7, with a weak D call TRBD1 (5 bases). Germline loops: CDR1 SGHVS, CDR2 FQNEAQ. The CDR3 loop spans 14 amino acids. DNA of the CDR3: TGCGCCAGCAGCCCCAACAGGTTTCCCTACGAGCAGGACTTC. Translating it yields CASSPNRFPYEQDF.

This clonotype was observed a few times. The J gene is TRBJ2-5, the V gene TRBV6-1; 8 bases are shared with TRBD2. CDR3 length: 15 residues. After removal of 3 bases from V and 4 bases from J, the junction contained 7 bases not matched to a gene. Germline V lookup: CDR1 MNHNS, CDR2 SASEGT. The CDR3 nucleotides are TGTGCCAGCAGTGATCTAACGGGGGGGCCAGAGACCCAGTACTTC. Amino acids: CASSDLTGGPETQYF.

The chain combines TRBV11-3 with TRBJ2-5; 14 bases fit TRBD2. The J segment lost 4 bases and the V segment lost 6 bases, leaving 7 bases of the junction unmatched. The CDR3 sequence is 16 residues long. The V gene's germline CDR1 is SGHNT and CDR2 YENEEA. The CDR3 sequence is CASRNPGTSGGETQYF. The DNA for the CDR3 is TGTGCCAGCAGAAACCCCGGGACTAGCGGGGGAGAGACCCAGTACTTC. The whole variable domain, remainder taken from reference TRBV11-3 and TRBJ2-5, is EAGVVQSPRYKIIEKKQPVAFWCNPISGHNTLYWYLQNLGQGPELLIRYENEEAVDDSQLPKDRFSAERLKGVDSTLKIQPAELGDSAVYLCASRNPGTSGGETQYFGPGTRLLVL.

There are many counts of this clonotype. The chain uses TRBV24-1 and TRBJ2-5; D gene ambiguous. CDR1 and CDR2 (germline): KGHDR, SFDVKD. The CDR3 totals 13 residues. The V end was cut by 5 bases, the J end by 0 bases, with 6 bases between. For the CDR3, the DNA is TGTGCCACCAGTGCGGCCAACCAAGAGACCCAGTACTTC. It encodes CATSAANQETQYF.

The gene calls are TRBV2 and TRBJ2-7; the match to TRBD1 covers 10 bases. V was pared by 6 bases and J by 5 bases, with 1 base of the junction left unmatched. Germline-derived CDR1 and CDR2 are SNHLY and FYNNEI. This CDR3 is 12 amino acids long. In nucleotides, the CDR3 is TGTGCCAGCAGGGGACAGGGGAACGAGCAGTACTTC. Encoded protein: CASRGQGNEQYF.

This clonotype was detected ten times or more. The CDR3 end shows no conserved phenylalanine or tryptophan, and so a read error is likely. V is TRBV12-3 or TRBV12-4 and J is TRBJ1-1; 8 bases are shared with TRBD1. Unmatched junction bases numbered 7, after V lost 5 bases and J lost 5 bases. The CDR3 spans 14 residues. The CDR3 spells CASSLGQGGTEAFL. The CDR3 region has the DNA TGTGCCAGCAGTCTCGGACAGGGTGGAACTGAAGCTTTCCTT.

This clonotype has ten or more counts. The V gene is TRBV12-3 or TRBV12-4, the J gene TRBJ2-5; 10 bases line up with TRBD1. CDR3 length equals 15 residues. The trim removed 7 bases at V and 0 bases at J, leaving 5 bases unmatched. This CDR3 is CASTMGQGNQETQYF. CDR3 nucleotide sequence: TGTGCCAGCACCATGGGACAGGGGAACCAAGAGACCCAGTACTTC.

The chain uses TRBV6-1 and TRBJ2-7, with D maybe TRBD1 (8 bases). V was trimmed by 8 bases and J by 1 base, leaving 18 bases between them. This CDR3 spans 15 amino acids. Germline V gene lookup returns CDR1 MNHNS and CDR2 SASEGT. CDR3 loop: CASVPGRTGSYEQYF. The CDR3 DNA reads TGTGCCAGCGTCCCCGGGAGGACAGGGTCCTACGAGCAGTACTTC.

This clonotype was seen a few times. The chain is built from TRBV12-3 or TRBV12-4 and TRBJ1-1; D is uncertain. This CDR3 region has 13 residues. V lost 1 base, J lost 5 bases, and 8 bases lay in between. CDR3 in amino acids: CASSLGPSTEAFF. CDR3 nucleotide sequence: TGTGCCAGCAGTTTAGGCCCCTCGACTGAAGCTTTCTTT.

This chain uses TRBV12-3 or TRBV12-4 with TRBJ1-2; D is undetermined. CDR3 length: 16 amino acids. Trimming removed 3 bases from V and 7 bases from J, with 21 bases in between. CDR3 region: CASSFTGGGRLRGYTF. CDR3 sequence (DNA): TGTGCCAGCAGTTTTACCGGCGGCGGGCGATTGCGTGGCTACACCTTC.

This clonotype turned up a few times. The rearrangement uses TRBV12-3 or TRBV12-4 and TRBJ1-2; D is possibly TRBD1 (6 bases). Deletions cut 5 bases from V and 0 bases from J, with 10 bases between. The CDR3 is made up of 14 amino acids. The CDR3 bases are TGTGCCAGCAGTCGACAGGTTACTAACTATGGCTACACCTTC. It encodes CASSRQVTNYGYTF.

This clonotype was picked up many times. The V gene is TRBV6-5, the J gene TRBJ2-7, with D perhaps assigned TRBD1 or TRBD2 (5 bases each). The CDR3 length is 15 residues. The V and J ends lost 2 bases and 3 bases respectively, with 14 bases between them. CDR1 is MNHEY, CDR2 SVGAGI, per germline. The CDR3 sequence is CASSYVEGSRYEQYF. CDR3 bases: TGTGCCAGCAGTTACGTAGAGGGGTCACGCTACGAGCAGTACTTC.

The chain employs TRBV6-5 and TRBJ2-7; maybe TRBD2 (6 bases). CDR1 MNHEY and CDR2 SVGAGI come from the germline V gene. The CDR3 runs to 16 residues. The CDR3 nucleotides read TGTGCCAGCAGTTACCTCGGTAGGGGCGGGGCCTACGAGCAGTGCGTC. It encodes CASSYLGRGGAYEQCV.

This clonotype was observed a handful of times. This sequence joins TRBV20-1 and TRBJ1-5; 8 nucleotides align to TRBD1. Germline trimming cut 2 bases from V and 4 bases from J; bases unmatched to any gene: 10. The CDR3 covers 16 residues. Germline V gene data show CDR1 as DFQATT and CDR2 as SNEGSKA (reference sequence). The chain's CDR3 is CSARQIGQGRNQPQHF. In DNA, the CDR3 is TGCAGTGCTAGACAGATAGGACAGGGTAGAAATCAGCCCCAGCATTTT.

This clonotype occurred many times. The chain employs TRBV7-2 and TRBJ2-5; TRBD2 might be the D (6 bases). V lost 5 bases and J 2 bases, leaving 15 bases between the germline ends. Germline V gene data show CDR1 as SGHTA and CDR2 as FQGNSA. The CDR3 spans 15 residues. CDR3 sequence reads: CASSPGLPGQETQYF. The CDR3 nucleotides read TGTGCCAGCAGCCCGGGACTCCCGGGGCAAGAGACCCAGTACTTC.

This clonotype has ten or more counts. The chain carries TRBV28 and TRBJ2-2; possible D gene TRBD1, 6 bases. The CDR3 length is 17 residues. The germline gives CDR1 MDHEN, CDR2 SYDVKM. V was pared by 6 bases and J by 5 bases, with 22 bases between. In DNA, the CDR3 is TGTGCCAGCAGACAGGGTCCTGGCTGGGGCATGACCGGGGAGCTGTTTTTT. Translating it yields CASRQGPGWGMTGELFF. Together with reference TRBV28 and TRBJ2-2, the CDR3 gives the full variable domain: DVKVTQSSRYLVKRTGEKVFLECVQDMDHENMFWYRQDPGLGLRLIYFSYDVKMKEKGDIPEGYSVSREKKERFSLILESASTNQTSMYLCASRQGPGWGMTGELFFGEGSRLTVL.

This chain uses TRBV27 with TRBJ1-6; perhaps TRBD1 as D (6 bases). This CDR3 has 16 residues. CDR1 MNHEY and CDR2 SMNVEV come from the germline V gene (reference sequence). The ends were cut back, 2 bases at V and 7 bases at J, with 15 bases in the middle. The CDR3 region is CASSLDRQGSNSPLHF. The CDR3 bases are TGTGCCAGCAGTTTAGATCGGCAGGGGAGCAATTCACCCCTCCACTTT.

This clonotype was detected ten times or more. The gene calls are TRBV12-3 or TRBV12-4 and TRBJ2-7, with a weak D call TRBD1 (5 bases). There are 13 residues in the CDR3. Trimming left V 6 bases short and J 5 bases short, with 14 bases between. Here the CDR3 reads CASSPGIPDEQYF. CDR3 bases: TGTGCCAGCAGCCCAGGGATTCCCGACGAGCAGTACTTC.

This clonotype was recorded once. The chain links TRBV28 to TRBJ1-1; TRBD1 matches at 10 bases. V was clipped by 5 bases and J by 3 bases; unmatched bases: 6. The CDR3 contains 15 residues. CDR1 and CDR2 (germline): MDHEN, SYDVKM. The CDR3 protein is CASSTTGGPDTEAFF. DNA of the CDR3: TGTGCCAGCAGTACGACAGGGGGCCCGGACACTGAAGCTTTCTTT.